This T cell receptor beta chain originates from a study of blood T cells in healthy people across ages (dated by TCRdb to the mid-2010s). For the study in its entirety: Template switching captured roughly one uniquely barcoded TCR beta cDNA molecule per two T cells in model experiments. To avoid experimental bias, donors of different ages were randomly spread across the sequencing lanes. The study analyzed two additional independent replicas of 1 million unique cDNA reads from the same blood draw for two donors, one aged 18 to 30 and one aged 80 or older. Four age groups were formed from the donors: young (average about 15 years), middle-aged (less than 40), aged (approximately 60) and long-lived (more than 75). To track age-related changes in TCR beta repertoire diversity, the study relied on deep sequencing normalized with unique cDNA molecular identifiers. What the study reported, not specific to this receptor: Donor CMV infection status was unknown, potentially confounding age-related changes in expanded clonotypes. Compared with the aged group, the long-lived group had more naive CD4+ T cells, fewer expanded clones and increased TCR diversity, suggesting age selection. Estimates of total diversity based on one million sequenced T cells were regarded as lower bounds and as underestimates. Because profiling used bulk unsorted PBMCs, naive and antigen-experienced compartments could not be compared conclusively. As age increased, observed TCR beta diversity per million T cells dropped in a roughly linear way, and a significant reduction was already evident by age about 40. A strong correlation was found between observed TCR beta diversity and the percentage of naive T cells measured by flow cytometry.

Concerning this clonotype itself: The clone's antigen remains unknown. The germline gene is not matched at one end of the junction; a read error may be the cause.

From its cysteine to its phenylalanine, the CDR3 spans 13 amino acids. The read is trimmed to its CDR3 DNA, 39 bases read in frame from base 1. According to the germline V gene, CDR1 reads SGHRS and CDR2 reads YFSETQ. Systemically healthy Caucasian individuals from Russia, roughly 40 in total and aged about 6 to 95 years, were included as donors. Each donor gave approximately 10 milliliters of peripheral blood, collected into EDTA-treated Vacutainer tubes. Ficoll-Paque density-gradient centrifugation was used to isolate PBMCs, with at least 6 million per sample. Trizol reagent was used to extract total RNA from the PBMCs, yielding at least 5.5 micrograms per sample. For every donor, an aliquot of PBMCs went through flow cytometry to measure the percentages of naive CD45RAhigh/CD27high T cells. The library was produced with 5' RACE. Instrument used: Illumina HiSeq 2500. A second PCR of about 6 to 11 cycles was performed with a sample-barcoded 5' primer and a J-beta primer mix. Each TCR beta cDNA molecule received a unique molecular identifier from a template-switch 5' adaptor carrying 12 random nucleotides. Each sample yielded at least 2.5 million CDR3-containing paired-end reads. First-strand cDNA was synthesized from all RNA with the Mint cDNA synthesis kit, primed by a TRBC-specific oligonucleotide. After uracil-DNA glycosylase treatment, a first 18-cycle PCR used universal primers M1SS and BC2_uni_R on all cDNA. The study's own analysis went as follows. Each sample was normalized by randomly selecting 1 million high-quality reads, each carrying a distinct molecular identifier. Reads sharing molecular identifiers were discarded rather than binned into consensus sequences. MiTCR, with a Q25 quality threshold and the strictest error-elimination algorithm, was used for CDR3 identification, clonotype clustering and error correction. A nonparametric unseen species model with Euler transformation was used to estimate a lower bound on total TCR beta diversity. In-frame beta chains were kept once TCRdb had trimmed the public reads at Q25 with fastp and called clones with MiXCR. CDR3 protein sequences are deduplicated, and each keeps its most common genes and DNA. The V and J calls were determined by TCRdb, not by the authors. This sample holds 1.5 million to 2 million distinct CDR3 sequences; 49% were observed only once. The ten most abundant clones make up roughly 2.1% of the sample.

The receptor was derived from a woman between 35 and 50 years old in good health. The chain was built from TRBV5-1 and TRBJ1-2; no D gene can be assigned with confidence. Sequencing was performed on blood. The CDR3 reads as follows: CAGSPDGVYGYTF. The DNA reads TGCGCCGGCAGCCCCGATGGAGTCTATGGCTACACCTTC.